The sample holds many counts of the clone carrying this T cell receptor (beta chain). TCRdb re-called the 5' RACE reads through MiXCR, storing one row per CDR3 protein. The table includes about 80,000 distinct CDR3 sequences, approximately 6% detected once. Time point meaning: longitudinal time-point 2. The source of the sample is a study of neurological immune-mediated disorders. The sequence came from a woman aged 60-75 years with multiple sclerosis. Sequenced: PBMCs.

This chain's CDR3 is CSARASGGRGGNYGYTF. For the CDR3, the DNA is TGCAGTGCTAGAGCCTCTGGCGGGAGGGGGGGCAACTATGGCTACACCTTC. The rearrangement links TRBV20-1 to TRBJ1-2; D possibly corresponds to TRBD1 (6 bases). Trimming took 1 base from V and 2 from J, leaving 20 bases between them. Germline V CDR1 and CDR2: DFQATT, SNEGSKA (reference sequence). This CDR3 spans 17 amino acids.